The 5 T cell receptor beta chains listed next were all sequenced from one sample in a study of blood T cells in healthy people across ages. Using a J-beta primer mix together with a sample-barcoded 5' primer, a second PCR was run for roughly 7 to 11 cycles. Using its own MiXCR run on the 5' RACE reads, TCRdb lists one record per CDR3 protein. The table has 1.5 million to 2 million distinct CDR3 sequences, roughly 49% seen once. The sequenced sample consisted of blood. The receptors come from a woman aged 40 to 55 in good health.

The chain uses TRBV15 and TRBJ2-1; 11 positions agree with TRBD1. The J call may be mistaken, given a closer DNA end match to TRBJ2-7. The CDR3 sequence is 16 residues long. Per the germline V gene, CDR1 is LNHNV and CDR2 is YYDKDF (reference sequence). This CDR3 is CATSRKGQGAYNEQYF. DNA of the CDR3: TGTGCCACCAGCAGGAAAGGACAGGGGGCATACAATGAGCAGTACTTC.

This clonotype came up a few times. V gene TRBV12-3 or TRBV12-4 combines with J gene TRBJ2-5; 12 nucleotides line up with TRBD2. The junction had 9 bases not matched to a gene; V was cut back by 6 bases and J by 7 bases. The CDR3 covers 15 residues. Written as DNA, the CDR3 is TGTGCCAGCAGCAACGGACTAGCGGGGCGACGGACCCAGTACTTC. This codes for CASSNGLAGRRTQYF.

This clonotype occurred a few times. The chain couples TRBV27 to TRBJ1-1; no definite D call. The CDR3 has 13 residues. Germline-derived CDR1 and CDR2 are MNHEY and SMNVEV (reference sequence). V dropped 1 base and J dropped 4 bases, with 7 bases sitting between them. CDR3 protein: CASSLLGTTEAFF. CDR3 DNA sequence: TGTGCCAGCAGTTTATTAGGAACCACTGAAGCTTTCTTT.

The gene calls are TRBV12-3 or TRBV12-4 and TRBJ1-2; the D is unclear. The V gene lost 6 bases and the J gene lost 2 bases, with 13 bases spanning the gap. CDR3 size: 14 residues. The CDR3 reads CASSPPHRNYGYTF. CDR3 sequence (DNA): TGTGCCAGCAGCCCCCCCCATCGGAACTATGGCTACACCTTC.

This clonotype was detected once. The CDR3 loop is CASSAPTGVNYGYTF. CDR3 bases: TGTGCCAGCAGCGCCCCGACAGGGGTTAACTATGGCTACACCTTC. V gene TRBV7-2 combines with J gene TRBJ1-2, with 8 bases matching TRBD1. In germline, CDR1 is SGHTA, CDR2 FQGNSA. This CDR3 is 15 amino acids long. J gave up 1 base and V 5 bases, and 6 bases lay outside the gene matches.